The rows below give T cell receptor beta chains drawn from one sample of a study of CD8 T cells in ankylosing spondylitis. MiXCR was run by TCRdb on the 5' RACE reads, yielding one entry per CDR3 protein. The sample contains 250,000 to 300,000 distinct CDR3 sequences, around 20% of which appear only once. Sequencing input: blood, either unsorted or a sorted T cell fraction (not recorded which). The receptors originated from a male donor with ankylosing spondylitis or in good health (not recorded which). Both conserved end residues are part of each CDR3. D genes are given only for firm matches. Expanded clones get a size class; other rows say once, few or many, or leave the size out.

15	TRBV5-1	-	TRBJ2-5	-	CATKTVGRPQETQYF	TGCGCCACCAAGACGGTGGGGCGTCCTCAAGAGACCCAGTACTTC
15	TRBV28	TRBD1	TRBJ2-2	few	CASRGGTGFTGELFF	TGTGCCAGCAGGGGTGGGACAGGGTTTACCGGGGAGCTGTTTTTT
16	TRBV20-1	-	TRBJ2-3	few	CSANPGTAGTADTQYF	TGCAGTGCTAATCCCGGGACTGCGGGGACGGCAGATACGCAGTATTTT
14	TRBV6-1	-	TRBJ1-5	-	CASSTAGGNQPQHF	TGTGCCAGCAGTACGGCGGGGGGCAATCAGCCCCAGCATTTT
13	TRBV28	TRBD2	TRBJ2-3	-	CASSPSGRDTQYF	TGTGCCAGCAGTCCTAGCGGGAGAGATACGCAGTATTTT
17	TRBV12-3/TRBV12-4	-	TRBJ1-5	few	CASDNTVRTYSNQPQHF	TGTGCCAGCGATAATACGGTCCGGACATACAGCAATCAGCCCCAGCATTTT
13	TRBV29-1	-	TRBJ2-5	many	CSGSPQGGSAQYF	TGCAGCGGATCGCCCCAGGGGGGATCGGCCCAGTACTTC
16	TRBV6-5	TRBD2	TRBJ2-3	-	CASSYLAGGSTDTQYF	TGTGCCAGCAGTTATCTAGCGGGGGGAAGCACAGATACGCAGTATTTT
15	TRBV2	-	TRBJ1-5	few	CASSEALGRTKPQHF	TGTGCCAGCAGTGAAGCGCTCGGCAGGACCAAGCCCCAGCATTTT
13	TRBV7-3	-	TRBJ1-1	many	CASSTGVNTEAFF	TGTGCCAGCAGCACAGGAGTGAACACTGAAGCTTTCTTT
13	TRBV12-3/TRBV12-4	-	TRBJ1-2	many	CASSLTARASNTF	TGTGCCAGCAGTTTAACAGCACGGGCTTCAAACACCTTC
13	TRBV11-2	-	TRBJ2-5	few	CASSMARVETQYF	TGTGCCAGCAGCATGGCCAGAGTCGAGACCCAGTACTTC
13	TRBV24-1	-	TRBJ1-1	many	CATSEPQESEAFF	TGTGCCACCAGTGAACCACAGGAATCTGAAGCTTTCTTT
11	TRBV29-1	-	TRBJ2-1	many	CSAGKGNEQFF	TGCAGCGCCGGGAAAGGCAATGAGCAGTTCTTC
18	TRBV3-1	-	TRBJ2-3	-	CASSPTEQVGWGVDTQYF	TGTGCCAGCAGCCCCACGGAACAGGTCGGTTGGGGAGTAGATACGCAGTATTTT
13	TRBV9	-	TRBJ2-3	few	CASSVREFDTQYF	TGTGCCAGCAGCGTAAGGGAGTTTGATACGCAGTATTTT
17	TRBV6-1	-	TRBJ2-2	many	CASSGPVALKYSGELFF	TGTGCCAGCAGTGGGCCGGTCGCGCTTAAGTATTCCGGGGAGCTGTTTTTT
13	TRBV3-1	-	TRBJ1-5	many	CASSLRVNQPQHF	TGTGCCAGCAGTCTGAGGGTAAATCAGCCCCAGCATTTT
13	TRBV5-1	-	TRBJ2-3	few	CASRSGPGDTQYF	TGCGCCAGCAGGAGCGGGCCAGGGGATACGCAGTATTTT
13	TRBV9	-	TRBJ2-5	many	CASSPRTEETQYF	TGTGCCAGCAGCCCGAGGACAGAAGAGACCCAGTACTTC
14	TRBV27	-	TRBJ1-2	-	CASSLGGANYGYTF	TGTGCCAGCAGTTTAGGGGGGGCGAACTATGGCTACACCTTC
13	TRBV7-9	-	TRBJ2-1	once	CASSLVVGVEQFF	TGTGCCAGCAGCTTAGTAGTCGGGGTCGAGCAGTTCTTC
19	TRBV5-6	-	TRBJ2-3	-	CASSLEVGTDVSSTDTQYF	TGTGCCAGCAGCTTGGAGGTGGGGACGGATGTCTCTAGCACAGATACGCAGTATTTT
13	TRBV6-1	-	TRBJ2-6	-	CASTNAGANVLTF	TGTGCCAGCACCAACGCTGGGGCCAACGTCCTGACTTTC
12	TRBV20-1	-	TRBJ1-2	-	CSATRDGHGYTF	TGCAGTGCGACGAGGGACGGGCATGGCTACACCTTC
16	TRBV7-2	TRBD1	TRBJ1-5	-	CASSLEGQARGEPQHF	TGTGCCAGCAGCTTAGAAGGACAGGCCCGAGGGGAGCCCCAGCATTTT
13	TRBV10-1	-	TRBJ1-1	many	CASSRGFGTEAFF	TGCGCCAGCAGTCGCGGGTTCGGCACTGAAGCTTTCTTT
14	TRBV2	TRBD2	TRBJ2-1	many	CARGGSRSYNEQFF	TGTGCCAGAGGCGGGAGCAGATCCTACAATGAGCAGTTCTTC
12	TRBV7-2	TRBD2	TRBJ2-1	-	CASSLVGTSEFF	TGTGCCAGCAGCTTAGTTGGGACTAGCGAGTTCTTC
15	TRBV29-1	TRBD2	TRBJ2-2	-	CSVGAGLATTGELFF	TGCAGCGTTGGGGCGGGACTAGCTACCACCGGGGAGCTGTTTTTT
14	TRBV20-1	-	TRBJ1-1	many	CSARDSGRVTEAFF	TGCAGTGCTAGAGACAGTGGCAGGGTGACTGAAGCTTTCTTT
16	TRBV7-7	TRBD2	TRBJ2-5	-	CASSLVASGSGGTQYF	TGTGCCAGCAGCTTAGTTGCTAGCGGGAGTGGTGGGACCCAGTACTTC
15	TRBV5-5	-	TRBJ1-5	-	CASSLDRGSNQPQHF	TGTGCCAGCAGCTTGGATAGGGGTAGCAATCAGCCCCAGCATTTT
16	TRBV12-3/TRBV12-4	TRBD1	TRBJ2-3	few	CASRRGWTGSTDTQYF	TGTGCCAGCAGACGCGGCTGGACAGGGAGCACAGATACGCAGTATTTT
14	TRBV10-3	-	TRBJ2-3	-	CAISIQGGTDTQYF	TGTGCCATCAGCATTCAGGGTGGCACAGATACGCAGTATTTT
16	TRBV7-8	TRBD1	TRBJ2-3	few	CASSIRTGRSTDTQYF	TGTGCCAGCAGCATCCGGACAGGGAGGAGCACAGATACGCAGTATTTT
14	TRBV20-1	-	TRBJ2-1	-	CSAPTYLRSDEQFF	TGCAGTGCCCCCACTTACCTGAGGAGCGATGAGCAGTTCTTC
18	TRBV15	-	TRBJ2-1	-	CATSGPPWAVQVNNEQFF	TGTGCCACCAGCGGCCCCCCCTGGGCAGTTCAGGTGAACAATGAGCAGTTCTTC
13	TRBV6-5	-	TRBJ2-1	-	CASSYPMSDEQFF	TGTGCCAGCAGCTATCCCATGTCCGATGAGCAGTTCTTC
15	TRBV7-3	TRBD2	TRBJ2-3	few	CASSPGLASTDTQYF	TGTGCCAGCAGTCCCGGACTAGCGAGCACAGATACGCAGTATTTT
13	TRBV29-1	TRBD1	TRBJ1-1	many	CSASGGANTEAFF	TGCAGCGCATCAGGGGGCGCGAACACTGAAGCTTTCTTT